This T cell receptor (beta chain) was identified during a study of spatial heterogeneity in lung cancer. Study context: Unique TCR and UMI combinations averaged more than ten appearances each in raw reads. Study conclusions and caveats: Counts of expanded intratumoral alpha and beta TCRs tracked tumor mutation counts.

By share, this clonotype counts as medium-sized (0.01 to 0.1%). Its antigen is still unknown. Noted time point: sample taken at primary tumor resection. From tumor, nontumor lung or frozen PBMC, whole RNA was taken unsorted for sequencing. Every individual TCR cDNA molecule carried its own unique molecular identifier, which allowed correction of PCR and sequencing errors. TCRdb itself ran the 5' RACE reads through MiXCR, one entry per CDR3 protein. Among over 6,500 distinct CDR3 sequences listed, approximately 12% were seen once. The CDR3 extends over 14 amino acids. Per the germline V gene, CDR1 is SGHAT and CDR2 is FQNNGV. V dropped 5 bases and J dropped 1 base, with 11 bases sitting between them.

The receptor's source is a male donor with early-stage non-small cell lung cancer. The specimen was lung tumor tissue, collected at surgery. The chain employs TRBV11-2 and TRBJ1-1; D unresolved. CDR3 sequence (DNA): TGTGCCAGCAGCCCCGACGGAAGGAACACTGAAGCTTTCTTT. It encodes CASSPDGRNTEAFF. The complete variable domain, with remaining parts taken from reference TRBV11-2 and TRBJ1-1, reads EAGVAQSPRYKIIEKRQSVAFWCNPISGHATLYWYQQILGQGPKLLIQFQNNGVVDDSQLPKDRFSAERLKGVDSTLKIQPAKLEDSAVYLCASSPDGRNTEAFFGQGTRLTVV.